One and the same sample provided the 6 T cell receptor beta chains below, sequenced in a study of T-cell memory formation after mild COVID-19 (dated by TCRdb to 2020 to 2023). The method behind the library was 5' RACE. These reads were obtained on an Illumina NovaSeq 6000. TCRdb redid the processing of the public reads, applying fastp at Q25 and MiXCR, and retained in-frame beta chains. Rows are unified per CDR3 protein, each entry keeping the most common DNA and genes. The sample table lists hundreds of thousands of distinct CDR3 sequences, about 17% of them with a count of one. About a fifth of the sample goes to the ten largest clones. Sequenced input: PBMCs or a T cell subset sorted from them (not recorded which). The receptors were gathered from a man in his late teens or twenties who had mild COVID-19 (a few samples of this study predate the infection). The sample titles of this study are shuffled in the database, so cell type and time point are left out; the donor was told from shared clones.

The V call is TRBV11-2, the J call TRBJ2-2; weak D call: TRBD2 (6 bases). The CDR3 totals 15 residues. Germline V gene sequence: CDR1 SGHAT, CDR2 FQNNGV. V lost 11 bases and J lost 4, with 20 bases in between. CDR3 nucleotide sequence: TGTGCCGCGGGGCCGGAAGGGAAGAGCACCGGGGAGCTGTTTTTT. It specifies CAAGPEGKSTGELFF.

The table lists this clonotype with many counts. V usage is TRBV7-7 and J usage is TRBJ2-1; unclear D gene. The ends were cut back, 1 base at V and 3 bases at J, with 7 bases in the middle. The CDR3 runs 14 residues. Germline V gene data show CDR1 as SSHAT and CDR2 as FNYEAQ (reference sequence). As DNA, the CDR3 is TGTGCCAGCAGCTTAGGTCTCGGCTACAATGAGCAGTTCTTC. Translation gives CASSLGLGYNEQFF.

The gene calls are TRBV10-2 and TRBJ1-2, with TRBD1 as a possible D gene (6 bases). The V end lost 3 bases, the J end lost 7 bases, and 12 bases lay between the germline ends. This CDR3 region has 13 residues. Germline V gives CDR1 WSHSY, CDR2 SAAADI. The CDR3 protein is CASSDTRGAGYTF. CDR3 nucleotides: TGCGCCAGCAGTGACACAAGGGGGGCTGGCTACACCTTC.

This clonotype was picked up a small number of times. This rearrangement joins TRBV6-5 to TRBJ1-1, with D possibly TRBD1 on 6 matching bases. Germline lookup yields CDR1 MNHEY and CDR2 SVGAGI. The V and J ends lost 2 bases and 9 bases respectively, with 28 bases between them. CDR3 length equals 18 residues. The CDR3 is CASSYPSGGESLMAKAFF. The CDR3 DNA sequence: TGTGCCAGCAGTTACCCCTCCGGGGGCGAGTCCCTAATGGCCAAAGCTTTCTTT.

This clonotype was recorded a few times. The V call is TRBV7-2, the J call TRBJ2-3, with D unclear. The CDR3 is 16 residues long. With 8 bases removed from V and 0 bases from J, the gap between germline ends came to 18 bases. Germline CDR1 and CDR2: SGHTA and FQGNSA. CDR3 nucleotides: TGTGCCAGCTCCATGAGCTTACACTCAAGCACAGATACGCAGTATTTT. Residues: CASSMSLHSSTDTQYF.

This clonotype was counted ten times or more. The chain links TRBV5-5 to TRBJ1-4, with TRBD1 matching over 8 bases. The CDR3 contains 15 residues. Looked up from germline, CDR1 is SGHKS and CDR2 is YYEKEE (reference sequence). The trim removed 4 bases at V and 6 bases at J, leaving 8 bases unmatched. The CDR3 sequence is CASSPWTGRDEKLFF. CDR3 bases: TGTGCCAGCAGCCCCTGGACAGGGAGGGATGAAAAACTGTTTTTT.